This T cell receptor beta chain is drawn from a study of identical twins. TCRdb called the 5' RACE reads again in MiXCR, with one record for every CDR3 protein. This sample yields 450,000 or so distinct CDR3 sequences, of which approximately 15% are seen a single time; approximately 0.98% belongs to the top ten. Germline CDR1 and CDR2: KGHSH and LQKENI. The CDR3 runs to 13 residues. V lost 2 bases and J lost 11; bases outside the gene matches: 5. Ten or more counts support this clonotype. These data were likewise used in another study, on yellow fever vaccine responses in identical twins.

This rearrangement joins TRBV18 to TRBJ1-1; TRBD1 matches 10 bases. The sequenced material came from CD4+ T cells sorted from blood. This TCR came from a woman between 18 and 29 years old in good health. The CDR3 DNA sequence: TGTGCCAGCTCACCAACGGAGGGACAGGGGGCTTTCTTT. Its protein is CASSPTEGQGAFF.